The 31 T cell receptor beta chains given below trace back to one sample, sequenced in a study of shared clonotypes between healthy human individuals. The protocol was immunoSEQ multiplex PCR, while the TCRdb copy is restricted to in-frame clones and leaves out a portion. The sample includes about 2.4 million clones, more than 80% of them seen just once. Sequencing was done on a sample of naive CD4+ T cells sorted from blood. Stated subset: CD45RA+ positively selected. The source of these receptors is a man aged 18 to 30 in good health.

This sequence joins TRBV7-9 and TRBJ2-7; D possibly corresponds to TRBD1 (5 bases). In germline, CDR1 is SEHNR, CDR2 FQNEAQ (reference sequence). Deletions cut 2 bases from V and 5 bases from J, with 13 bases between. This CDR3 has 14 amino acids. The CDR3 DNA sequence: TGTGCCAGCAGCTTATCACAGGCTGGGGACGAGCAGTACTTC. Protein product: CASSLSQAGDEQYF.

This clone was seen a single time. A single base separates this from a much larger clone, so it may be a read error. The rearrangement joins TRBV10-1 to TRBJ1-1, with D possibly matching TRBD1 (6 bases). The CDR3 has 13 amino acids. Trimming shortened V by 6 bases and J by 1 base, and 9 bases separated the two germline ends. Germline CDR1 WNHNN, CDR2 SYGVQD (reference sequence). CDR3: CASSLTGNTEAFF. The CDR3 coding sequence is TGCGCCAGCAGCTTGACAGGGAACACTGAAGCTTTCTTT.

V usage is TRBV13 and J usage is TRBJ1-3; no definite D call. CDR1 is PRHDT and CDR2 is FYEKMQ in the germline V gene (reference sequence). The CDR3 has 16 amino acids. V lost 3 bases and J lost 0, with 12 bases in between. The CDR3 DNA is TGTGCCAGCAGCTTTAGGCGGCATGCCTCTGGAAACACCATATATTTT. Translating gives CASSFRRHASGNTIYF. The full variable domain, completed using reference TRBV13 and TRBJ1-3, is AAGVIQSPRHLIKEKRETATLKCYPIPRHDTVYWYQQGPGQDPQFLISFYEKMQSDKGSIPDRFSAQQFSDYHSELNMSSLELGDSALYFCASSFRRHASGNTIYFGEGSWLTVV.

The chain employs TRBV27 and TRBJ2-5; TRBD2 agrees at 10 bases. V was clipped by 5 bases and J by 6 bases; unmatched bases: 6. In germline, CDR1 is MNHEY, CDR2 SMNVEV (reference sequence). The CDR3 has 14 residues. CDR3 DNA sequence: TGTGCCAGCAGTCCAGCGGGGGGGCCTCAGACCCAGTACTTC. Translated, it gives CASSPAGGPQTQYF.

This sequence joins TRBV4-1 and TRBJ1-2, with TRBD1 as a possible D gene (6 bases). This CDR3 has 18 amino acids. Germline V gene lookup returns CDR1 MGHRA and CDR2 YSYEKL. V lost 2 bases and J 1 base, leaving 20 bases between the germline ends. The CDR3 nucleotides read TGCGCCAGCAGCCAACCTCCCGGGACAACGGCTTTTAACTATGGCTACACCTTC. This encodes CASSQPPGTTAFNYGYTF.

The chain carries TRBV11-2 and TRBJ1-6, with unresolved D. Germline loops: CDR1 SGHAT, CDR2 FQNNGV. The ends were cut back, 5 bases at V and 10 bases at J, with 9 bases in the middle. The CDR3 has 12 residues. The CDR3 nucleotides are TGTGCCAGCAGCCCAAGGCAATCACCCCTCCACTTT. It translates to CASSPRQSPLHF.

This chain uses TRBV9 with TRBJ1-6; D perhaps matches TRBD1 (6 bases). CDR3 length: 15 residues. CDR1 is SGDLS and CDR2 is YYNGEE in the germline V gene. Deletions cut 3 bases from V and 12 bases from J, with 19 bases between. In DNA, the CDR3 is TGTGCCAGCAGCGCTGACACGGTCAAAGGGGGACCCCTCCACTTT. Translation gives CASSADTVKGGPLHF.

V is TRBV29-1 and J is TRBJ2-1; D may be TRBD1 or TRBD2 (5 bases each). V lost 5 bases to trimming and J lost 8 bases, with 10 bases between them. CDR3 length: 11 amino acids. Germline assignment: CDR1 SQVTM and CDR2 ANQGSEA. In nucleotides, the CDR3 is TGCAGCGTTTCAGGGAGCGATGAGCAGTTCTTC. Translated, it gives CSVSGSDEQFF.

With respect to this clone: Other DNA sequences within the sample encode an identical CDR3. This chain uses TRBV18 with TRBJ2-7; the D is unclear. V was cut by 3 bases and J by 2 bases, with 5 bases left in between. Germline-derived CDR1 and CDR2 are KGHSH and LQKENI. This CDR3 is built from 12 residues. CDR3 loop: CASSPVPYEQYF. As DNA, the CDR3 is TGTGCCAGCTCACCTGTTCCCTACGAGCAGTACTTC.

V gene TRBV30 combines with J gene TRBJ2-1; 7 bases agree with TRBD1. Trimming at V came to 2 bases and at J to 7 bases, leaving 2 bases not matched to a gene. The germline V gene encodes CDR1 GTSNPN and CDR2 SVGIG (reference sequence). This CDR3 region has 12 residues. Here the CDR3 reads CAWSQQGNEQFF. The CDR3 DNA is TGTGCCTGGAGTCAACAGGGGAATGAGCAGTTCTTC.

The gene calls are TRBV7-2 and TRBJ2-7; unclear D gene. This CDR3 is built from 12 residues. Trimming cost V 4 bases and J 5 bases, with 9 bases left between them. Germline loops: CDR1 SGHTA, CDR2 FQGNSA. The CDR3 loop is CASSSHSDEQYF. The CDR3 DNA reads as TGTGCCAGCAGCTCCCACAGTGACGAGCAGTACTTC.

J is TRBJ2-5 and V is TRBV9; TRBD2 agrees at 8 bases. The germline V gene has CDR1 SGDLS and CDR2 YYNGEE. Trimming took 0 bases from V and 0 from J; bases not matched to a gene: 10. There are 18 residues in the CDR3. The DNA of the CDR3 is TGTGCCAGCAGCGTAGTTGGCAGCGGGGGTGGGTACCAAGAGACCCAGTACTTC. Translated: CASSVVGSGGGYQETQYF.

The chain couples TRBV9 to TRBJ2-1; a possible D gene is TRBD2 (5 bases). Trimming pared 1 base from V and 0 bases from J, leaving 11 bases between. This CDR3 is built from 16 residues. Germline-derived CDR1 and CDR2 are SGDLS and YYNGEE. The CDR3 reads CASSVQAAFSYNEQFF. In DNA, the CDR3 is TGTGCCAGCAGCGTACAAGCGGCGTTCTCCTACAATGAGCAGTTCTTC. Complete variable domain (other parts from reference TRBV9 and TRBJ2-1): DSGVTQTPKHLITATGQRVTLRCSPRSGDLSVYWYQQSLDQGLQFLIQYYNGEERAKGNILERFSAQQFPDLHSELNLSSLELGDSALYFCASSVQAAFSYNEQFFGPGTRLTVL.

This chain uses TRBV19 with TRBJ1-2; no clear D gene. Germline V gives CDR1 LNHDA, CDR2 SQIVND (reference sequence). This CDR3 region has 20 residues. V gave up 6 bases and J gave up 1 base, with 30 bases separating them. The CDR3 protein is CASRTTEGGLDSDGNYGYTF. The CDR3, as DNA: TGTGCCAGTAGAACAACCGAAGGAGGGCTCGATAGCGACGGTAACTATGGCTACACCTTC. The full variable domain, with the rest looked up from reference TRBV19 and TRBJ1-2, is DGGITQSPKYLFRKEGQNVTLSCEQNLNHDAMYWYRQDPGQGLRLIYYSQIVNDFQKGDIAEGYSVSREKKESFPLTVTSAQKNPTAFYLCASRTTEGGLDSDGNYGYTFGSGTRLTVV.

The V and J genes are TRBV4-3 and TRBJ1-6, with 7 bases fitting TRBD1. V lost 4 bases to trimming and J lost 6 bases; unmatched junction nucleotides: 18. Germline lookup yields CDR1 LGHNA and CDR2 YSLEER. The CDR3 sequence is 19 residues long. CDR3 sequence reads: CASSRSGTASGASNSPLHF. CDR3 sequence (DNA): TGCGCCAGCAGCCGGTCCGGGACAGCCTCGGGCGCTAGTAATTCACCCCTCCACTTT.

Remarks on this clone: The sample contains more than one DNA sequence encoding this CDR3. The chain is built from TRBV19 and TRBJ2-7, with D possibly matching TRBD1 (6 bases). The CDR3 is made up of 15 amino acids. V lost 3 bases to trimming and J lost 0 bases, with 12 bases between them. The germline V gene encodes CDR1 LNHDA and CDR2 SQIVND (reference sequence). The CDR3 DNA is TGTGCCAGTAGTATCTCCGGGACAAACTCCTACGAGCAGTACTTC. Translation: CASSISGTNSYEQYF. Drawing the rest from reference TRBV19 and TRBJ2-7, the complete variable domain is DGGITQSPKYLFRKEGQNVTLSCEQNLNHDAMYWYRQDPGQGLRLIYYSQIVNDFQKGDIAEGYSVSREKKESFPLTVTSAQKNPTAFYLCASSISGTNSYEQYFGPGTRLTVT.

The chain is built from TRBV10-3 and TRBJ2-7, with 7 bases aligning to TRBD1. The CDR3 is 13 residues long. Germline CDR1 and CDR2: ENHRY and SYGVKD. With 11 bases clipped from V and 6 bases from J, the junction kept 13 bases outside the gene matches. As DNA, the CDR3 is TGTGCCTCCCAGGGGGTCGATCGCGCCGAGCAGTACTTC. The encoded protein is CASQGVDRAEQYF.

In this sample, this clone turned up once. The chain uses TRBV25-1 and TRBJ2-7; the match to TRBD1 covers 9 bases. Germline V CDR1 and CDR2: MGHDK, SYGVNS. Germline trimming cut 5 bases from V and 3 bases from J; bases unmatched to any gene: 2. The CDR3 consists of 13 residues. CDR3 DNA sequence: TGTGCCAGCAGTCCGGGACAGGGCTACGAGCAGTACTTC. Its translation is CASSPGQGYEQYF.

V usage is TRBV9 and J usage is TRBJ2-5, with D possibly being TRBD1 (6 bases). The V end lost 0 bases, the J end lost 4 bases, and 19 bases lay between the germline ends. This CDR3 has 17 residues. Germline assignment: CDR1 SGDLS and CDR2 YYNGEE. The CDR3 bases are TGTGCCAGCAGCGTAGGGGCCCAGGGGACGACGGGAGAGACCCAGTACTTC. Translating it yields CASSVGAQGTTGETQYF.

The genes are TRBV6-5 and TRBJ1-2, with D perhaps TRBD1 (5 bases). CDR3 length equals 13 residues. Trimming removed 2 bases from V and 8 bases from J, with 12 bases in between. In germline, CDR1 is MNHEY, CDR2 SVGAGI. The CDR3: CASSYGQGVGYTF. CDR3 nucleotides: TGTGCCAGCAGTTACGGCCAAGGGGTCGGCTACACCTTC.

The CDR3 reads CASSWTSGSGETQYF. In DNA, the CDR3 is TGTGCCAGCAGTTGGACTAGCGGGAGTGGAGAGACCCAGTACTTC. The V and J genes are TRBV2 and TRBJ2-5; 13 bases are shared with TRBD2. J lost 4 bases, V lost 5 bases, and 4 bases had no gene match. This CDR3 is 15 amino acids long. Germline V gives CDR1 SNHLY, CDR2 FYNNEI.

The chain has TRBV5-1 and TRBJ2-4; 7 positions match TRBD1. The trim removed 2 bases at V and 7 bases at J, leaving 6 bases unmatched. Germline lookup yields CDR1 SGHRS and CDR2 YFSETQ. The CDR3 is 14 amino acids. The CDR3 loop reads CASSLQGQGNIQYF. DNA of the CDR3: TGCGCCAGCAGCTTACAGGGGCAAGGGAACATTCAGTACTTC.

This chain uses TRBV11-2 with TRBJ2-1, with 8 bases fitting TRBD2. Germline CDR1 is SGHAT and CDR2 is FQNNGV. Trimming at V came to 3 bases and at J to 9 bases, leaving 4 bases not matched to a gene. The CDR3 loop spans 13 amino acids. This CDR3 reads CASSFLLAAEQFF. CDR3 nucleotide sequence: TGTGCCAGCAGCTTCTTACTAGCGGCTGAGCAGTTCTTC. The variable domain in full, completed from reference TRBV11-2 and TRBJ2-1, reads EAGVAQSPRYKIIEKRQSVAFWCNPISGHATLYWYQQILGQGPKLLIQFQNNGVVDDSQLPKDRFSAERLKGVDSTLKIQPAKLEDSAVYLCASSFLLAAEQFFGPGTRLTVL.

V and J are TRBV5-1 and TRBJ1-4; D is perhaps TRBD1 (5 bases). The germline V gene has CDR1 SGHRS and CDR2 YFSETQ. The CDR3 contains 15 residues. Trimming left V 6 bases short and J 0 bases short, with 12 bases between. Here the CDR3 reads CASTPGGATNEKLFF. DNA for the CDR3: TGCGCCAGCACCCCGGGGGGAGCAACTAATGAAAAACTGTTTTTT.

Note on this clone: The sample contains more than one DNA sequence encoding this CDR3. CDR3 protein: CASSPGSGANVLTF. The CDR3 DNA reads as TGTGCCAGCTCACCTGGTTCTGGGGCCAACGTCCTGACTTTC. J is TRBJ2-6 and V is TRBV18; the D is unclear. Trimming removed 3 bases from V and 1 base from J, with 4 bases in between. The CDR3 is 14 residues long. Germline assignment: CDR1 KGHSH and CDR2 LQKENI.

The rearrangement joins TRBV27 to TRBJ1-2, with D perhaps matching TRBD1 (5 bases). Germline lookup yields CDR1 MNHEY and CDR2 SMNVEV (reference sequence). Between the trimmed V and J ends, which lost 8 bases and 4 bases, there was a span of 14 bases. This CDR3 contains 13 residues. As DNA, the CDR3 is TGTGCCAGCGGGACGACGGTGGGCTATGGCTACACCTTC. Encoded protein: CASGTTVGYGYTF.

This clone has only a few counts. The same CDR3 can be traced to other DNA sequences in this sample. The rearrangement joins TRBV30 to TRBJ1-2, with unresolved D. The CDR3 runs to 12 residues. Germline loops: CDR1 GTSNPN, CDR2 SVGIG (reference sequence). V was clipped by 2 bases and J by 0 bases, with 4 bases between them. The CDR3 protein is CAWSTANYGYTF. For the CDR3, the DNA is TGTGCCTGGAGTACTGCTAACTATGGCTACACCTTC.

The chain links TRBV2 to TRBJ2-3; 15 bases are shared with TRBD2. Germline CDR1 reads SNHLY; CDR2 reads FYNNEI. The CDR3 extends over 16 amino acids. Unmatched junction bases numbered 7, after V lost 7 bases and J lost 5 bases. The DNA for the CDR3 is TGTGCCAGCACCGAAGGACTAGCGGGGGGGCAAGATACGCAGTATTTT. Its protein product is CASTEGLAGGQDTQYF.

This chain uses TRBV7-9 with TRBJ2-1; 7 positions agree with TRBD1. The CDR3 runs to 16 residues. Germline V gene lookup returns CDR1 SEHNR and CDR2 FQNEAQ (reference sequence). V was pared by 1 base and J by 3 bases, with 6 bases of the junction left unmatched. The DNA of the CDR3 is TGTGCCAGCAGCTTAGATAGGGGGCGCGGCTACAATGAGCAGTTCTTC. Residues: CASSLDRGRGYNEQFF.

The CDR3: CASTMTGGGIGEQYF. Here the CDR3 DNA reads TGTGCCAGCACCATGACAGGGGGCGGAATTGGTGAGCAGTACTTC. This rearrangement joins TRBV2 to TRBJ2-7, with TRBD1 matching 10 bases. The CDR3 contains 15 residues. V was clipped by 7 bases and J by 7 bases; unmatched bases: 13. CDR1 and CDR2 (germline): SNHLY, FYNNEI.

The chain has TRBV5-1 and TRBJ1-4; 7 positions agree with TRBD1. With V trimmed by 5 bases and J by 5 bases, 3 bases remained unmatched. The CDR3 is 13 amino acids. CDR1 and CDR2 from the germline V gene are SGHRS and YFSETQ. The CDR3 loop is CASRDRPNEKLFF. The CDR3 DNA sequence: TGCGCCAGCAGGGACAGGCCGAATGAAAAACTGTTTTTT.